This is a list of T cell receptor beta chains from one sample in a study of CD8+CD57+ T cells in acquired aplastic anemia. MiXCR, applied by TCRdb to the reads, yields one record per CDR3 protein. The data show 150,000 to 200,000 distinct CDR3 sequences, 45% to 50% seen once. The sample consisted of sorted CD4+, CD8+, or CD8+CD57+ T cells (not recorded which) from PBMCs. These receptor sequences come from a human donor with aplastic anemia. Both conserved end residues are part of each CDR3. A D gene is named only where the DNA matches it firmly. Clone sizes are given selectively: once, few, many, or a class where the clone is expanded.

TRBV2,many,TRBD2,TRBJ2-7,CASSLAGAAYEQYF,TGTGCCAGCAGTCTAGCGGGAGCCGCCTACGAGCAGTACTTC
TRBV5-7,once,.,TRBJ2-3,CASSSLVADTQYF,TGTGCCAGCAGCTCTTTAGTGGCGGATACGCAGTATTTT
TRBV19,.,.,TRBJ2-5,CASSRDRFQETQYF,TGTGCCAGTAGTAGAGACAGATTCCAAGAGACCCAGTACTTC
TRBV7-3,.,.,TRBJ2-3,CASGPTGDTQYF,TGTGCCAGCGGCCCCACGGGAGATACGCAGTATTTT
TRBV27,.,.,TRBJ1-2,CASSLEPGHGRGYTF,TGTGCCAGCAGTTTAGAACCGGGACATGGAAGGGGCTACACCTTC
TRBV30,.,.,TRBJ1-5,CAWAAGRNQPQHF,TGTGCCTGGGCTGCGGGGCGAAATCAGCCCCAGCATTTT
TRBV28,few,TRBD1,TRBJ2-2,CASRLTGVTGELFF,TGTGCCAGCAGATTGACAGGGGTCACCGGGGAGCTGTTTTTT
TRBV11-3,.,.,TRBJ1-3,CASSPGRNSGNTIYF,TGTGCCAGCAGCCCCGGACGGAACTCTGGAAACACCATATATTTT
TRBV12-3/TRBV12-4,many,TRBD1,TRBJ1-5,CASRRTGTPLPQHF,TGTGCCAGCCGTCGGACAGGGACACCGCTGCCCCAGCATTTT
TRBV10-3,.,TRBD1,TRBJ1-3,CAISAQGVGNTIYF,TGTGCCATCAGTGCTCAGGGGGTCGGAAACACCATATATTTT
TRBV20-1,.,.,TRBJ1-5,CSASRRRGGNQPQHF,TGCAGTGCTAGTCGTAGGAGGGGTGGCAATCAGCCCCAGCATTTT
TRBV10-2,.,TRBD1,TRBJ1-1,CASSWDRETVTEAFF,TGCGCCAGCAGTTGGGACAGGGAGACGGTAACTGAAGCTTTCTTT
TRBV7-2,.,.,TRBJ1-3,CASSTKGGSGNTIYF,TGTGCCAGCAGCACGAAGGGGGGCTCTGGAAACACCATATATTTT
TRBV19,once,.,TRBJ2-5,CASSASERAEETQYF,TGTGCCAGTAGTGCCTCGGAGCGGGCGGAAGAGACCCAGTACTTC
TRBV29-1,.,TRBD1,TRBJ1-2,CSAVAQGADYGYTF,TGCAGCGCTGTTGCGCAGGGGGCCGACTATGGCTACACCTTC
TRBV15,.,.,TRBJ1-5,CATSRDTGSRNQPQHF,TGTGCCACCAGCAGAGATACAGGGTCTCGCAATCAGCCCCAGCATTTT
TRBV7-2,many,TRBD2,TRBJ2-7,CASSFVSGSSYEQYF,TGTGCCAGCAGCTTTGTCAGCGGGAGCTCCTACGAGCAGTACTTC
TRBV7-9,.,.,TRBJ2-5,CASRSSTLTPGETQYF,TGTGCCAGCAGATCCTCAACCCTTACCCCGGGGGAGACCCAGTACTTC
TRBV12-3/TRBV12-4,.,.,TRBJ1-2,CASSFGPIGYTF,TGTGCCAGCAGTTTTGGGCCGATTGGCTACACCTTC
TRBV7-9,many,TRBD2,TRBJ2-6,CASSLSGRSLFGANVLTF,TGTGCCAGCAGCTTAAGCGGGAGATCCCTCTTTGGGGCCAACGTCCTGACTTTC
TRBV6-1,.,.,TRBJ2-7,CASSEEGFDGLYEQYF,TGTGCCAGCAGTGAAGAAGGTTTCGACGGGCTCTACGAGCAGTACTTC
TRBV15,many,.,TRBJ2-1,CATSRVGVSYNEQFF,TGTGCCACCAGCAGAGTTGGTGTCTCCTACAATGAGCAGTTCTTC
TRBV3-1,.,.,TRBJ1-1,CASSQTSRENTEAFF,TGTGCCAGCAGCCAGACATCACGGGAGAACACTGAAGCTTTCTTT
TRBV2,many,.,TRBJ1-5,CASSVGQPQHF,TGTGCCAGCAGTGTAGGTCAGCCCCAGCATTTT
TRBV11-1,.,TRBD2,TRBJ2-4,CASSLLGGSDIQYF,TGTGCCAGCAGCTTACTGGGAGGGAGCGACATTCAGTACTTC
TRBV7-1,once,TRBD2,TRBJ2-1,CASSSGTSGRDRSCNEQFF,TGTGCCAGCAGCTCCGGGACTAGCGGGAGGGATAGGTCCTGCAATGAGCAGTTCTTC
TRBV7-8,.,TRBD2,TRBJ2-1,CASSRGLAGGNEQFF,TGTGCCAGCAGCCGCGGACTAGCGGGAGGCAATGAGCAGTTCTTC